These T cell receptor beta chains were read from a single sample in a study of blood T cell repertoires in COVID-19. Sequenced by immunoSEQ multiplex PCR; TCRdb stores in-frame clones only, minus some. Of approximately 50,000 clones in the sample, more than 70% were seen once. Sample: peripheral blood. Receptors originate from a woman aged 80 or over with acute or convalescent COVID-19. The CDR3 runs from the conserved cysteine through the conserved F or W. A D gene is named only where the DNA matches it firmly. Some rows have no size entry. The others give once, few or many, or a class for an expanded clone.

NA	TRBV7-9	once	TRBJ2-5	TGTGCCAGCAGATTGGGGGCTGGGAAAGAGACCCAGTACTTC	CASRLGAGKETQYF
NA	TRBV5-1	NA	TRBJ2-3	TGCGCCAGCAGCTTGGACGGACAGACAGATACGCAGTATTTT	CASSLDGQTDTQYF
NA	TRBV3-1/TRBV3-2	NA	TRBJ1-4	TGTGCCAGCAGCCGACAGGTAGATGAAAAACTGTTTTTT	CASSRQVDEKLFF
NA	TRBV10-2	NA	TRBJ2-7	TGCGCCTCATTCACAGGGAGAGAGCAGTACTTC	CASFTGREQYF
NA	TRBV19	NA	TRBJ2-1	TGTGCCAGTAGTATAGATCACGGTAGCTGGGAGAGCAATGAGCAGTTCTTC	CASSIDHGSWESNEQFF
TRBD1	TRBV5-5	NA	TRBJ2-2	TGTGCCAGCAGGCCAGGGGGCTCCACCGGGGAGCTGTTTTTT	CASRPGGSTGELFF
NA	TRBV14	NA	TRBJ2-3	TGTGCCAGCAGCCAAGGGTCACCTACTCCACCCCGCACAGATACGCAGTATTTT	CASSQGSPTPPRTDTQYF
NA	TRBV11-2	NA	TRBJ2-3	TGTGCCAGCAGCCCAGGGGCGGATTCTACAGATACGCAGTATTTT	CASSPGADSTDTQYF
NA	TRBV10-3	NA	TRBJ1-1	TGTGCCATCAGTGAGCGGGGGGACACTGAAGCTTTCTTT	CAISERGDTEAFF
NA	TRBV5-1	NA	TRBJ1-1	TGCGCCAGCAGCCCCACAGGTCTGAACACTGAAGCTTTCTTT	CASSPTGLNTEAFF
NA	TRBV19	NA	TRBJ1-5	TGTGCCAGTAGTATAGGGTGGCTAGGCAATCAGCCCCAGCATTTT	CASSIGWLGNQPQHF
NA	TRBV4-1	NA	TRBJ1-5	TGCGCCAGCAGCCCTAAAAAGGGGATTGATCAGCCCCAGCATTTT	CASSPKKGIDQPQHF
NA	TRBV15	NA	TRBJ1-4	TGTGCCACCAGCAGAGCCTATAATGAAAAACTGTTTTTT	CATSRAYNEKLFF
NA	TRBV6-5	NA	TRBJ2-6	TGTGCCAGCACTCCTGGGGCCAACGTCCTGACTTTC	CASTPGANVLTF
NA	TRBV3-1/TRBV3-2	NA	TRBJ1-2	TGTGCCAGCAGCCAAATCTCAGGCCAGGGCCGGGGCTACACCTTC	CASSQISGQGRGYTF
TRBD2	TRBV29-1	NA	TRBJ2-3	TGCAGCGTTGATTCAGCGGGGGGGGTTGCGGCGCAGTATTTT	CSVDSAGGVAAQYF
NA	TRBV11-2	NA	TRBJ1-2	TGTGCCAGCAGTGACCAGACTCGGGGGGCCTATGGCTACACCTTC	CASSDQTRGAYGYTF
NA	TRBV5-1	once	TRBJ1-6	TGCGCCAGCAGCTTGGTGGCGACAGCGAATTCACCCCTCCACTTT	CASSLVATANSPLHF
TRBD2	TRBV28	many	TRBJ2-2	TGTGCCAGCAGTCTGGGACTAGCGCTGAAGTCCGGGGAGCTGTTTTTT	CASSLGLALKSGELFF
TRBD1	TRBV11-2	once	TRBJ1-4	TGTGCCAGCAGCTCCGGGACAGGGGCTGAAAAACTGTTTTTT	CASSSGTGAEKLFF
NA	TRBV27	NA	TRBJ1-2	TGTGCCAGCAGTATGACAGGCGTCTATGGCTACACCTTC	CASSMTGVYGYTF
TRBD1	TRBV30	once	TRBJ2-7	TGTGCCTGGAGTAGGACAGGGGGCCTCGAGCAGTACTTC	CAWSRTGGLEQYF
TRBD1	TRBV12-3/TRBV12-4	NA	TRBJ2-5	TGTGCCAGCAGTTTCGACAGGGGAGAGACCCAGTACTTC	CASSFDRGETQYF
NA	TRBV5-1	NA	TRBJ2-5	TGCGCCAGCAGCCCAGCCCGGGGCTGGGGGGCGGGGGCCCAGTACTTC	CASSPARGWGAGAQYF
TRBD1	TRBV3-1/TRBV3-2	NA	TRBJ1-1	TGTGCCAGCAGCCACCTGGACAGGGGCACTGAAGCTTTCTTT	CASSHLDRGTEAFF
TRBD1	TRBV5-6	NA	TRBJ1-2	TGTGCCAGCAGCTTGCTCCCAGGGGGGAACTATGGCTACACCTTC	CASSLLPGGNYGYTF